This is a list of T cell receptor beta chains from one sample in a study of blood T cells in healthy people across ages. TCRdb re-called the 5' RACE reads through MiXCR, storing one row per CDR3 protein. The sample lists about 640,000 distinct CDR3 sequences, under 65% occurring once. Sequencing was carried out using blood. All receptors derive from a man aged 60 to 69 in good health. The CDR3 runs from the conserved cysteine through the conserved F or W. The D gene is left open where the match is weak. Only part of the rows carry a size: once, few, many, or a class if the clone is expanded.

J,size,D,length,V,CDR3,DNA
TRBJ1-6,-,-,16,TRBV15,CATSRTPGRGDSPLHF,TGTGCCACCAGCAGAACCCCTGGTCGGGGTGATTCACCCCTCCACTTT
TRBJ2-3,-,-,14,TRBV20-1,CSASPGYSTDTQYF,TGCAGTGCTAGTCCCGGATATAGCACAGATACGCAGTATTTT
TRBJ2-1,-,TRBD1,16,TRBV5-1,CASSTGTGVSSNEQFF,TGCGCCAGCAGCACCGGGACAGGGGTTTCTTCAAATGAGCAGTTCTTC
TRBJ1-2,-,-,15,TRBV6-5,CASSTLGPQNYGYTF,TGTGCCAGCAGCACACTCGGACCTCAGAACTATGGCTACACCTTC
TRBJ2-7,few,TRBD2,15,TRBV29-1,CSVLADGGASYEQYF,TGCAGCGTGCTCGCGGACGGGGGGGCGTCCTACGAGCAGTACTTC
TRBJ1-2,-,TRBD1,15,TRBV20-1,CSAGRTGEPYYGYTF,TGCAGTGCGGGCCGGACAGGGGAACCCTACTATGGCTACACCTTC
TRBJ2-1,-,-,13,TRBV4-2,CASSPTTHNEQFF,TGTGCCAGCAGCCCGACAACCCACAATGAGCAGTTCTTC
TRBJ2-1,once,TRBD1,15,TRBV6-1,CASTNTGTVPYEQFF,TGTGCCAGCACCAACACCGGGACAGTGCCCTATGAGCAGTTCTTC
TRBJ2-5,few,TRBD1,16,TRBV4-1,CASSQDRQGGRETQYF,TGCGCCAGCAGCCAAGATAGACAGGGGGGTAGGGAGACCCAGTACTTC
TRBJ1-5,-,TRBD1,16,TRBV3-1,CASSTGTGADHQPQHF,TGTGCCAGCAGCACGGGAACAGGGGCAGACCATCAGCCCCAGCATTTT
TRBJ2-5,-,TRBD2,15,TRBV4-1,CASSQGGGALETQYF,TGCGCCAGCAGCCAAGGCGGGGGGGCTCTTGAGACCCAGTACTTC
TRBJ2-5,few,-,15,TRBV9,CASSVAGQPGETQYF,TGTGCCAGCAGCGTAGCTGGCCAGCCGGGAGAGACCCAGTACTTC
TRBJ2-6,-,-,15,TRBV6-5,CASRVDGAGANVLTF,TGTGCCAGCAGGGTCGACGGTGCCGGGGCCAACGTCCTGACTTTC
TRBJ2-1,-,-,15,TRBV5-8,CASSFTGSSYNEQFF,TGTGCCAGCAGCTTTACAGGGTCCTCCTACAATGAGCAGTTCTTC
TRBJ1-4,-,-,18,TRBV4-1,CASSQDRGGRRGGEKLFF,TGCGCCAGCAGCCAAGATCGGGGGGGTCGGAGGGGAGGTGAAAAACTGTTTTTT
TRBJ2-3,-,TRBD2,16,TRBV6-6,CASSDKVAGGSDTQYF,TGTGCCAGCAGTGACAAGGTTGCGGGGGGCTCAGATACGCAGTATTTT
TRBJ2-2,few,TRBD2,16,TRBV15,CATSPTSGDHTGELFF,TGTGCCACCAGCCCTACTAGCGGGGATCACACCGGGGAGCTGTTTTTT
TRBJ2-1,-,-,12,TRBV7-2,CASSFTRTEQFF,TGTGCCAGCAGCTTTACCAGGACGGAGCAGTTCTTC
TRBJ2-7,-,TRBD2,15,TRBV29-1,CSVEDRGGRTYEQYF,TGCAGCGTTGAAGATCGGGGGGGCAGAACCTACGAGCAGTACTTC
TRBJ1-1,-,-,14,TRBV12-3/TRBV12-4,CASSLGEENTEAFF,TGTGCCAGCAGTTTAGGTGAGGAGAACACTGAAGCTTTCTTT
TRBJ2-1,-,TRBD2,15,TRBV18,CASSPGGRSDNEQFF,TGTGCCAGCTCACCGGGAGGGCGTTCGGACAATGAGCAGTTCTTC
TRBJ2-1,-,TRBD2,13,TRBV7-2,CARGSGAYKEQFF,TGTGCCCGTGGGAGCGGGGCTTACAAGGAGCAGTTCTTC
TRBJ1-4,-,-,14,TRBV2,CASSDRDFNEKLFF,TGTGCCAGCAGTGACAGGGACTTTAATGAAAAACTGTTTTTT
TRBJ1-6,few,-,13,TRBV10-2,CASSVGVNSPLHF,TGCGCCAGCAGTGTAGGGGTAAATTCACCCCTCCACTTT
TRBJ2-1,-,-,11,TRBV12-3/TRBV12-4,CASSADSEQFF,TGTGCCAGCAGTGCGGACAGTGAGCAGTTCTTC
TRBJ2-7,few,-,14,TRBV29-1,CSVGPRGGIYEQYF,TGCAGCGTTGGGCCCCGGGGAGGTATTTACGAGCAGTACTTC
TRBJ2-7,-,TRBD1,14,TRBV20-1,CSARDGQAAYEQYF,TGCAGTGCTAGAGATGGACAGGCCGCCTACGAGCAGTACTTC
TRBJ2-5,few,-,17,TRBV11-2,CASSLNWVGVLGETQYF,TGTGCCAGCAGCTTAAACTGGGTCGGGGTGCTGGGGGAGACCCAGTACTTC
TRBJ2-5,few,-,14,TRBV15,CATNGGGSKETQYF,TGTGCCACCAACGGCGGAGGGTCCAAAGAGACCCAGTACTTC
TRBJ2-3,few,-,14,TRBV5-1,CASSSRDSTDTQYF,TGTGCCAGCAGTTCCAGGGACAGCACAGATACGCAGTATTTT
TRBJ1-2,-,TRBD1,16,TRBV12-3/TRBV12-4,CASSPSGQGARRGYTF,TGTGCCAGCAGTCCCTCAGGACAGGGGGCGCGGCGCGGCTACACCTTC
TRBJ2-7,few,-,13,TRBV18,CASSPAAAYEQYF,TGTGCCAGCTCACCAGCAGCGGCCTACGAGCAGTACTTC
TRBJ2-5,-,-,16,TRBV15,CATSRGSMGGTETQYF,TGTGCCACCAGCAGAGGGTCCATGGGTGGAACGGAGACCCAGTACTTC